These 29 T cell receptor beta chains originate from one sample sequenced in a study of blood T cell repertoires in COVID-19. Method: immunoSEQ multiplex PCR; TCRdb's copy keeps in-frame clones and lacks some. The table records some 80,000 clones, roughly 90% of them present only once. Sequencing was performed on peripheral blood. The receptors derive from a man aged 50 or older with COVID-19, enrolled during active disease.

The chain is built from TRBV3-1 (or the pseudogene TRBV3-2) and TRBJ1-6; 7 bases map to TRBD1. The trim removed 1 base at V and 6 bases at J, leaving 3 bases unmatched. The CDR3 contains 15 residues. Germline V lookup: CDR1 LGHDT, CDR2 YNNKEL (reference sequence). As DNA, the CDR3 is TGTGCCAGCAGCCAAGGGACAGGTGGTAATTCACCCCTCCACTTT. Encoded protein: CASSQGTGGNSPLHF.

The rearrangement uses TRBV5-4 and TRBJ2-5; TRBD1 matches 9 bases. Germline V lookup: CDR1 SGHNT, CDR2 YYREEE (reference sequence). V lost 4 bases, J lost 4 bases, and 5 bases stayed unmatched. The CDR3 has 14 amino acids. Here the CDR3 reads CASSVPGQGETQYF. CDR3 sequence (DNA): TGTGCCAGCAGCGTACCGGGACAGGGAGAGACCCAGTACTTC.

The chain joins TRBV6-6 to TRBJ2-7, with D uncertain. This CDR3 is built from 15 residues. The germline V gene encodes CDR1 MNHNY and CDR2 SVGAGI (reference sequence). V lost 8 bases, J lost 2 bases, and 19 bases lay in between. CDR3 DNA sequence: TGTGCCAGCTCCGTTGAGGCCTTCAAGACCTACGAGCAGTACTTC. This encodes CASSVEAFKTYEQYF.

This clone occurred once. V is TRBV21-1 and J is TRBJ1-5; the D segment call TRBD1 is taken from the table without a DNA check. TRBV21-1 represents a pseudogene. The CDR3 sequence is 15 residues long. Here the CDR3 reads CANQRGLYSNQPQHF. The CDR3 coding sequence is TGTGCCAATCAACGTGGCCTTTATAGCAATCAGCCCCAGCATTTT.

V usage is TRBV7-8 and J usage is TRBJ1-5, with TRBD1 as a possible D gene (5 bases). This CDR3 contains 13 residues. Germline V gives CDR1 SGHVS, CDR2 FQNEAQ. Deletions cut 5 bases from V and 6 bases from J, with 11 bases between. CDR3: CASSVTGIQPQHF. The CDR3 coding sequence is TGTGCCAGCAGCGTTACAGGAATTCAGCCCCAGCATTTT.

The V and J genes are TRBV27 and TRBJ1-5; possible D gene TRBD1, 6 bases. V lost 8 bases and J 11 bases, leaving 22 bases between the germline ends. The CDR3 runs to 14 residues. Germline V lookup: CDR1 MNHEY, CDR2 SMNVEV (reference sequence). CDR3 bases: TGTGCCAGCCGGGGACGGACCTTAGCAGGGGCCCAGCATTTT. Amino acids: CASRGRTLAGAQHF.

The chain employs TRBV7-3 and TRBJ2-7; 8 positions match TRBD2. The germline gives CDR1 SGHTA, CDR2 FQGTGA. Trimming cost V 1 base and J 6 bases; bases outside gene matches: 2. This CDR3 has 13 residues. The CDR3 protein is CASSLRAGGEQYV. Here the CDR3 DNA reads TGTGCCAGCAGCTTAAGGGCGGGAGGCGAGCAGTACGTC.

The chain carries TRBV5-1 and TRBJ1-1; no definite D call. The germline V gene encodes CDR1 SGHRS and CDR2 YFSETQ. The V end lost 1 base, the J end lost 0 bases, and 4 bases lay between the germline ends. The CDR3 extends over 13 amino acids. The CDR3: CASSLSVNTEAFF. CDR3 bases: TGCGCCAGCAGCTTGTCGGTGAACACTGAAGCTTTCTTT.

The J gene is TRBJ2-1, the V gene TRBV29-1, with 7 bases identical to TRBD1. Germline CDR1 is SQVTM and CDR2 is ANQGSEA. Losses at the gene ends were 3 bases for V and 1 base for J; bases not matched to a gene: 3. This CDR3 region has 14 residues. The CDR3 here is CSVERGRSYNEQFF. In DNA form, the CDR3 reads TGCAGCGTTGAGAGGGGGCGTTCCTACAATGAGCAGTTCTTC.

J is TRBJ2-7 and V is TRBV28; tentatively, D is TRBD1 (5 bases). With 0 bases removed from V and 1 base from J, the gap between germline ends came to 16 bases. The CDR3 totals 17 residues. Germline assignment: CDR1 MDHEN and CDR2 SYDVKM. The CDR3 protein is CASSLWTRQGSSYEQYF. CDR3 DNA: TGTGCCAGCAGTTTATGGACAAGGCAGGGTTCTTCCTACGAGCAGTACTTC. The complete variable domain, with remaining parts taken from reference TRBV28 and TRBJ2-7, reads DVKVTQSSRYLVKRTGEKVFLECVQDMDHENMFWYRQDPGLGLRLIYFSYDVKMKEKGDIPEGYSVSREKKERFSLILESASTNQTSMYLCASSLWTRQGSSYEQYFGPGTRLTVT.

This chain joins TRBV19 and TRBJ2-1; 12 bases are shared with TRBD2. The V and J ends lost 1 base and 4 bases, in that order; junction bases with no gene match: 2. CDR3 length: 16 residues. Germline CDR1 LNHDA, CDR2 SQIVND (reference sequence). CDR3 protein: CASSIGLAGVYNEQFF. CDR3 in DNA: TGTGCCAGTAGTATAGGACTAGCGGGAGTATACAATGAGCAGTTCTTC.

The chain uses TRBV10-1 and TRBJ1-3; 8 bases map to TRBD1. The CDR3 is 14 amino acids. V shed 4 bases, J shed 6 bases, and the junction held 5 bases outside the gene matches. Germline V CDR1 and CDR2: WNHNN, SYGVQD (reference sequence). The CDR3 spells CASSVRTGQNTIYF. DNA of the CDR3: TGCGCCAGCAGTGTAAGGACAGGGCAAAACACCATATATTTT.

The J gene is TRBJ1-1, the V gene TRBV12-3 or TRBV12-4, with D hard to call. This CDR3 has 13 amino acids. The V end was cut by 0 bases, the J end by 0 bases, with 2 bases between. The chain's CDR3 is CASSLAMNTEAFF. CDR3 in DNA: TGTGCCAGCAGTTTAGCCATGAACACTGAAGCTTTCTTT.

The rearrangement joins TRBV5-1 to TRBJ1-1; possibly TRBD1 for D (6 bases). The V end lost 0 bases, the J end lost 10 bases, and 10 bases lay between the germline ends. This CDR3 is 12 amino acids long. The germline CDR1 and CDR2 sequences are SGHRS and YFSETQ. The CDR3 DNA reads as TGCGCCAGCAGCTTGGAGGGAGGGGGAGCTTTCTTT. Translated: CASSLEGGGAFF.

V gene TRBV5-4 combines with J gene TRBJ1-1, with D tentatively TRBD1 (6 bases). This CDR3 has 14 amino acids. Germline CDR1 SGHNT, CDR2 YYREEE (reference sequence). Trimming took 2 bases from V and 5 from J, leaving 13 bases between them. The CDR3 is CASSLRTEWTEAFF. CDR3 in DNA: TGTGCCAGCAGCTTAAGGACAGAATGGACTGAAGCTTTCTTT.

This chain joins TRBV4-2 and TRBJ1-1, with 12 bases matching TRBD1. This CDR3 has 13 residues. The V gene end was trimmed by 3 bases and the J gene end by 8 bases; junction bases not matched to a gene: 1. Per the germline V gene, CDR1 is LGHNA and CDR2 is YNFKEQ. This chain's CDR3 is CASSQGTGGEAFF. As DNA, the CDR3 is TGTGCCAGCAGCCAGGGGACAGGGGGCGAAGCTTTCTTT.

The V and J genes are TRBV6-1 and TRBJ2-7; 7 bases are a match to TRBD2. The CDR3 sequence is 15 residues long. Germline V gene sequence: CDR1 MNHNS, CDR2 SASEGT. With V trimmed by 0 bases and J by 2 bases, 4 bases remained unmatched. The CDR3 here is CASSEAGTSAYEQYV. The CDR3 DNA reads as TGTGCCAGCAGTGAAGCAGGAACTAGCGCCTACGAGCAGTACGTC.

This chain joins TRBV30 and TRBJ1-2, with 7 nucleotides matching TRBD1. Looked up from germline, CDR1 is GTSNPN and CDR2 is SVGIG (reference sequence). CDR3 length: 12 amino acids. Trimming took 4 bases from V and 6 from J; bases not matched to a gene: 5. DNA for the CDR3: TGTGCCTGGAAAGGGGGCCCCCATGGCTACACCTTC. Residues: CAWKGGPHGYTF.

The genes are TRBV6-1 and TRBJ1-2, with D tentatively TRBD1 (5 bases). Per germline, CDR1 MNHNS and CDR2 SASEGT. V gave up 1 base and J gave up 8 bases, with 14 bases separating them. The CDR3 has 14 amino acids. CDR3 nucleotide sequence: TGTGCCAGCAGTGAAGGGGCGGGGGTGAGCGGCTACACCTTC. Translation gives CASSEGAGVSGYTF.

V is TRBV5-1 and J is TRBJ2-3; 7 bases are shared with TRBD1. The CDR3 loop spans 15 amino acids. CDR1 and CDR2 from the germline V gene are SGHRS and YFSETQ. With V trimmed by 1 base and J by 0 bases, 2 bases remained unmatched. The CDR3 DNA follows: TGCGCCAGCAGCTTGTACAGGGGAAGCACAGATACGCAGTATTTT. Translation: CASSLYRGSTDTQYF.

This sequence joins TRBV24-1 and TRBJ1-2, with 9 bases aligning to TRBD1. With 7 bases clipped from V and 5 bases from J, the junction kept 7 bases outside the gene matches. Germline assignment: CDR1 KGHDR and CDR2 SFDVKD. The CDR3 has 14 residues. Written as DNA, the CDR3 is TGTGCCACCAGCACCGGGACAGGGAGGTATGGCTACACCTTC. This translates into CATSTGTGRYGYTF.

The V and J genes are TRBV5-1 and TRBJ2-2, with 7 nucleotides matching TRBD1. Losses at the gene ends were 0 bases for V and 8 bases for J; bases not matched to a gene: 4. This CDR3 has 14 residues. Germline V gene data show CDR1 as SGHRS and CDR2 as YFSETQ. CDR3 protein: CASSLDRGEGELFF. The CDR3, as DNA: TGCGCCAGCAGCTTGGACAGGGGTGAAGGGGAGCTGTTTTTT.

The chain uses TRBV15 and TRBJ2-3, with TRBD1 matching over 10 bases. The CDR3 has 14 residues. V shed 1 base, J shed 5 bases, and the junction held 0 bases outside the gene matches. Germline V gene data show CDR1 as LNHNV and CDR2 as YYDKDF (reference sequence). As DNA, the CDR3 is TGTGCCACCAGCAGAGGGGACAGGGGAGATACGCAGTATTTT. Amino acid sequence: CATSRGDRGDTQYF.

The J gene is TRBJ1-5, the V gene TRBV30; no reliable D call. The germline V gene has CDR1 GTSNPN and CDR2 SVGIG (reference sequence). There are 15 residues in the CDR3. Trimming shortened V by 0 bases and J by 6 bases, and 15 bases separated the two germline ends. CDR3: CAWSVSSGPSQPQHF. CDR3 nucleotides: TGTGCCTGGAGTGTATCCAGTGGCCCCAGTCAGCCCCAGCATTTT. Complete variable domain (other parts from reference TRBV30 and TRBJ1-5): SQTIHQWPATLVQPVGSPLSLECTVEGTSNPNLYWYRQAAGRGLQLLFYSVGIGQISSEVPQNLSASRPQDRQFILSSKKLLLSDSGFYLCAWSVSSGPSQPQHFGDGTRLSIL.

This clone was seen just once. The chain joins TRBV6-5 to TRBJ2-7; no clear D. Germline CDR1 MNHEY, CDR2 SVGAGI. The CDR3 is 12 residues long. V gave up 4 bases and J gave up 3 bases, with 7 bases separating them. The CDR3 is CASSSSDYEQYF. The CDR3 nucleotides are TGTGCCAGCAGTTCATCAGACTACGAGCAGTACTTC.

The chain uses TRBV11-2 and TRBJ2-7; TRBD2 agrees at 7 bases. CDR3 length equals 11 residues. With V trimmed by 6 bases and J by 4 bases, 0 bases remained unmatched. The germline gives CDR1 SGHAT, CDR2 FQNNGV. CDR3 sequence: CASRGGYEQYF. DNA for the CDR3: TGTGCCAGCAGGGGGGGGTACGAGCAGTACTTC.

The chain employs TRBV9 and TRBJ2-3; 8 positions agree with TRBD1. The CDR3 loop spans 13 amino acids. The V segment lost 7 bases and the J segment 1 base; nucleotides outside the gene matches: 2. Germline V lookup: CDR1 SGDLS, CDR2 YYNGEE. The CDR3 region is CASEDRGTDTQYF. The CDR3 region has the DNA TGTGCCAGCGAGGACAGGGGCACAGATACGCAGTATTTT.

V is TRBV18 and J is TRBJ2-7; 7 bases map to TRBD1. V dropped 3 bases and J dropped 3; count of bases not matched to a gene: 5. The germline gives CDR1 KGHSH, CDR2 LQKENI. The CDR3 is made up of 14 amino acids. CDR3 loop: CASSPRQGDYEQYF. The CDR3 DNA sequence: TGTGCCAGCTCACCGCGACAGGGCGACTACGAGCAGTACTTC.

This clone was detected a few times. The chain employs TRBV7-8 and TRBJ1-2; the match to TRBD1 covers 9 bases. V trimming: 3 bases; J trimming: 5 bases; junction bases outside the gene matches: 7. This CDR3 has 15 amino acids. Germline V gene data show CDR1 as SGHVS and CDR2 as FQNEAQ. Here the CDR3 DNA reads TGTGCCAGCAGCTTTTCCGGGACAGGGACTTATGGCTACACCTTC. Protein: CASSFSGTGTYGYTF.